This T cell receptor beta chain was profiled in a study of blood T cell repertoires in COVID-19. As for the study in general: The samples span acute and convalescent COVID-19 from the United States, Italy and Spain. Sample material is recorded as cDNA or gDNA derived from T cells, B-cell-depleted T cells, or PBMCs.

In the authors' workflow: It was from reference gene primer amplification that nucleated cell counts were estimated. The repertoire was sequenced with immunoSEQ multiplex PCR; TCRdb's copy has only in-frame clones and lacks some. V, J and clone size reflect that table, while D and trimming were determined from the DNA. The sample lists around 160,000 clones; approximately 91% were seen once. The V gene's germline CDR1 is SNHLY and CDR2 FYNNEI. The CDR3 is 13 residues long. With 4 bases removed from V and 7 bases from J, the gap between germline ends came to 14 bases. This sequence originates from a man younger than 35 with acute or convalescent COVID-19. What was sequenced was peripheral blood. The chain is built from TRBV2 and TRBJ2-7, with D maybe TRBD1 (5 bases). The CDR3 is CASSVSKSGEQYF. The DNA of the CDR3 is TGTGCCAGCAGTGTAAGTAAGTCAGGGGAGCAGTACTTC. The variable domain in full, completed from reference TRBV2 and TRBJ2-7, reads EPEVTQTPSHQVTQMGQEVILRCVPISNHLYFYWYRQILGQKVEFLVSFYNNEISEKSEIFDDQFSVERPDGSNFTLKIRSTKLEDSAMYFCASSVSKSGEQYFGPGTRLTVT.